This T cell receptor (beta chain) was recorded in a study of blood T cell repertoires in COVID-19. Looked up from germline, CDR1 is KGHSH and CDR2 is LQKENI. The ends lost 0 bases at V and 9 bases at J; junction bases unmatched: 11. The CDR3 runs 16 residues. This clone has ten or more counts. Profiled with immunoSEQ multiplex PCR; TCRdb holds only in-frame clones, not every one. The sample contains 300,000 to 450,000 clones, more than 75% of which appear only once. This chain connects TRBV18 to TRBJ2-1; 7 bases fit TRBD2. Sequenced material: peripheral blood. The TCR was taken from a human donor with acute or convalescent COVID-19. The donor label of this sample is uncertain. The CDR3: CASSPPRTSDYFEQFF. CDR3 DNA: TGTGCCAGCTCACCACCGCGAACTAGCGATTACTTTGAGCAGTTCTTC.